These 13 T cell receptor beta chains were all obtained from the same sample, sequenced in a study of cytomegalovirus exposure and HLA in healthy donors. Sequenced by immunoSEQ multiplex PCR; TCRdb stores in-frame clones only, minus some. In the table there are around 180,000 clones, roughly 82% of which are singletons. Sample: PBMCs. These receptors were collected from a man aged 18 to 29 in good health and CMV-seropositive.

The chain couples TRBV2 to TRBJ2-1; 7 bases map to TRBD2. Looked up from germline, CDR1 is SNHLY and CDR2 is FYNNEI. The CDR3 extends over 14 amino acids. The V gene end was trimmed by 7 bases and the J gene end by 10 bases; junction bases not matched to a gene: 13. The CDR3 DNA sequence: TGTGCCAGCAAGGCTCTGCGCGGGAGCGACGAGCAGTTCTTC. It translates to CASKALRGSDEQFF.

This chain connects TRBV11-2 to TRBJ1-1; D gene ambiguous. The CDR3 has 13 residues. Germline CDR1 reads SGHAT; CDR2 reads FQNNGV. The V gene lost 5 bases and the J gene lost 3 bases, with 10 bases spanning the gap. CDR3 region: CASSPRTDTEAFF. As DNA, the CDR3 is TGTGCCAGCAGCCCCCGGACTGACACTGAAGCTTTCTTT.

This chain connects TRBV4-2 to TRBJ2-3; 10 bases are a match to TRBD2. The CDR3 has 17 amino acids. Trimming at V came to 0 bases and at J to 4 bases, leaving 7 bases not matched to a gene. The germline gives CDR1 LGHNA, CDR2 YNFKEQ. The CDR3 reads CASSQDNLAGVADTQYF. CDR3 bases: TGTGCCAGCAGCCAAGATAACCTAGCGGGAGTGGCAGATACGCAGTATTTT.

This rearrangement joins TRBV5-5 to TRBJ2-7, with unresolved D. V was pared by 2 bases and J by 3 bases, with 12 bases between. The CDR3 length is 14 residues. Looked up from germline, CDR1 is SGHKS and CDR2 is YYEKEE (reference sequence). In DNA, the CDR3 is TGTGCCAGCAGCTTTGTCCGGTCCGTCTACGAGCAGTACTTC. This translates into CASSFVRSVYEQYF.

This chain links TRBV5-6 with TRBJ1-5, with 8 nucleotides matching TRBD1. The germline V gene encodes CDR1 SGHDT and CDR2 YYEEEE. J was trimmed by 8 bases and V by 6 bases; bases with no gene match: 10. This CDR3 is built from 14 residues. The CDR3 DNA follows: TGTGCCAGCATCCAACAGGGGGGATCCGAGCCCCAGCATTTT. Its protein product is CASIQQGGSEPQHF. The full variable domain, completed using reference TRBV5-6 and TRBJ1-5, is DAGVTQSPTHLIKTRGQQVTLRCSPKSGHDTVSWYQQALGQGPQFIFQYYEEEERQRGNFPDRFSGHQFPNYSSELNVNALLLGDSALYLCASIQQGGSEPQHFGDGTRLSIL.

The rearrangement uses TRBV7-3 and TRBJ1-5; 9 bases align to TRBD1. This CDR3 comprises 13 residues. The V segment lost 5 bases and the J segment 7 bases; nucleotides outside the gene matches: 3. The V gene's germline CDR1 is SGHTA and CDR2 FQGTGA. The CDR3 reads CASSRDRAQPQHF. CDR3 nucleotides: TGTGCCAGCAGCCGGGACAGGGCCCAGCCCCAGCATTTT. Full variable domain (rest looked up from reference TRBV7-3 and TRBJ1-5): GAGVSQTPSNKVTEKGKYVELRCDPISGHTALYWYRQSLGQGPEFLIYFQGTGAADDSGLPNDRFFAVRPEGSVSTLKIQRTERGDSAVYLCASSRDRAQPQHFGDGTRLSIL.

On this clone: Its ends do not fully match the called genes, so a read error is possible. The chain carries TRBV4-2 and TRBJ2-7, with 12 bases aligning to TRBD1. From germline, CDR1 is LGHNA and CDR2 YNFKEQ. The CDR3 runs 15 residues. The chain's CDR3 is CASSQDEGGQGARDF. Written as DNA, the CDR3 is TGTGCCAGCAGCCAAGATGAGGGGGGACAGGGGGCGCGGGACTTC.

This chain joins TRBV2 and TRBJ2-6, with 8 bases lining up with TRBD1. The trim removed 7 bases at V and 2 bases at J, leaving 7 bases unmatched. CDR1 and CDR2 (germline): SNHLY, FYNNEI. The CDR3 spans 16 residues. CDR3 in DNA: TGTGCCAGCACCCTTAGGACAGGGACTGGGGCCAACGTCCTGACTTTC. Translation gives CASTLRTGTGANVLTF.

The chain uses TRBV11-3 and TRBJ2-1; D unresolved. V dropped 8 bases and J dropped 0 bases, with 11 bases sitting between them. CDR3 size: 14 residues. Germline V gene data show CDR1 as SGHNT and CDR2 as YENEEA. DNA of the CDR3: TGTGCCAGCTCTCGGTCCGCCTCCTACAATGAGCAGTTCTTC. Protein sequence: CASSRSASYNEQFF.

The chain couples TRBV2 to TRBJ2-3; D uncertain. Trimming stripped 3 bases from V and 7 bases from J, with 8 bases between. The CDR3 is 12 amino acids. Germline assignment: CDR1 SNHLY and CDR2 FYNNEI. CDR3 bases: TGTGCCAGCAGTGAGAAGCGATATACGCAGTATTTT. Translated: CASSEKRYTQYF.

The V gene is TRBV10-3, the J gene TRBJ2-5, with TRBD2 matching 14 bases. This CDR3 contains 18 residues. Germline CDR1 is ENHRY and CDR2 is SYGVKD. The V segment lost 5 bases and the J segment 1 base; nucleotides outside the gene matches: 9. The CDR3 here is CAISTGLAGGGRQETQYF. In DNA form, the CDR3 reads TGTGCCATCAGTACAGGACTAGCGGGAGGAGGCCGCCAAGAGACCCAGTACTTC.

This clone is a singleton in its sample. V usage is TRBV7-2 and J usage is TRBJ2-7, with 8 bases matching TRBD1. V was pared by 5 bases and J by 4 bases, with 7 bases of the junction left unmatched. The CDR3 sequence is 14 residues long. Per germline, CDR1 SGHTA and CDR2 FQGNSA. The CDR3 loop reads CASSPGQGPYEQYF. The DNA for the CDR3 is TGTGCCAGCAGCCCCGGACAGGGCCCGTACGAGCAGTACTTC.

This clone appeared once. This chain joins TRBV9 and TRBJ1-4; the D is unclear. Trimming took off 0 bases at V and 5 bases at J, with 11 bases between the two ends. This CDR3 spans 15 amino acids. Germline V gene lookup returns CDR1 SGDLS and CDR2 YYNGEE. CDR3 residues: CASSVVGVTNEKLFF. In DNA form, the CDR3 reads TGTGCCAGCAGCGTAGTAGGAGTTACGAATGAAAAACTGTTTTTT.